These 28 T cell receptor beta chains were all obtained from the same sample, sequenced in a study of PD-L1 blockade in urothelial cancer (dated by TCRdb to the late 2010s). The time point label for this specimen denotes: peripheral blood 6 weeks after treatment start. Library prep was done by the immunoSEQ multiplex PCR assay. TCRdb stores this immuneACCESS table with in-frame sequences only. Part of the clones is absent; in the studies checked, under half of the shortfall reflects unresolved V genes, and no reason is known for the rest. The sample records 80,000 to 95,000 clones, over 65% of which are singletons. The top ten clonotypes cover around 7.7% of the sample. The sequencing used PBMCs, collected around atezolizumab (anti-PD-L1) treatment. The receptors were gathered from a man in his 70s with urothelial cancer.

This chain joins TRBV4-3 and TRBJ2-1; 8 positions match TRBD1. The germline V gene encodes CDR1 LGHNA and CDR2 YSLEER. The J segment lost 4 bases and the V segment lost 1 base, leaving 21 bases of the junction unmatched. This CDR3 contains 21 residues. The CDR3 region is CASSQGEWGVPDRGPYNEQFF. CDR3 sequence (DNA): TGCGCCAGCAGCCAAGGTGAGTGGGGGGTTCCTGACAGGGGACCTTACAATGAGCAGTTCTTC.

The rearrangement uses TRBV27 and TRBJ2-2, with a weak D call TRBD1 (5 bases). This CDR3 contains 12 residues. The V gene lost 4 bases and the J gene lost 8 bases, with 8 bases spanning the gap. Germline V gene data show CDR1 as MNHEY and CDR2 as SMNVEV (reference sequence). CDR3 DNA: TGTGCCAGCAGTTCAGGGTTTGGGGAGCTGTTTTTT. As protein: CASSSGFGELFF.

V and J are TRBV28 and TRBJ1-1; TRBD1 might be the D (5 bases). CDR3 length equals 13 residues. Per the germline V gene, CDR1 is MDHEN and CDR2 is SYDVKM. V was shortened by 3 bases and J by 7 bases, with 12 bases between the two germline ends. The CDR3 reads CASSLGGEDEAFF. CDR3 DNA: TGTGCCAGCAGTTTGGGGGGGGAGGATGAAGCTTTCTTT.

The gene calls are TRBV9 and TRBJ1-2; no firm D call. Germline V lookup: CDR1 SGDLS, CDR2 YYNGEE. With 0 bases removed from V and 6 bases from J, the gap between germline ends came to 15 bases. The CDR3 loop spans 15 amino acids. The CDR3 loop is CASSVGAHPGDGYTF. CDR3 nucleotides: TGTGCCAGCAGCGTAGGGGCACACCCCGGGGATGGCTACACCTTC.

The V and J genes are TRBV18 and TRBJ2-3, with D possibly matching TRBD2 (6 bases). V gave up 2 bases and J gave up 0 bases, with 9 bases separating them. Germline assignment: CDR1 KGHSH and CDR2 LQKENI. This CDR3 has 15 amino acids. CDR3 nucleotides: TGTGCCAGCTCACCAAGGGCGGGGAGCACAGATACGCAGTATTTT. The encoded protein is CASSPRAGSTDTQYF.

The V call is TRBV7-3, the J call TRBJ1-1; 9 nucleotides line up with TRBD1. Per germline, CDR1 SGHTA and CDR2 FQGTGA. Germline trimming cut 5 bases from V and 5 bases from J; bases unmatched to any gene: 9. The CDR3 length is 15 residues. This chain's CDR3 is CASSPSGQGRTEAFF. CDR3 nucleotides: TGTGCCAGCAGCCCCTCGGGACAGGGTCGGACTGAAGCTTTCTTT.

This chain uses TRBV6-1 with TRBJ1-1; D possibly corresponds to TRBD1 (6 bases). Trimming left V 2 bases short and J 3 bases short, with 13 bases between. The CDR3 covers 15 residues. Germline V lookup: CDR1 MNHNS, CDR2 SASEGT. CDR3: CASSETGTRDTEAFF. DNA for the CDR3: TGTGCCAGCAGTGAAACCGGGACAAGGGACACTGAAGCTTTCTTT.

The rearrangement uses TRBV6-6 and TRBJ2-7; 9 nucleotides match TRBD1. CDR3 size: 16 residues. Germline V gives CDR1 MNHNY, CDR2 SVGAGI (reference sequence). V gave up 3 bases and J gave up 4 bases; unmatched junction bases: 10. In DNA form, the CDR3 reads TGTGCCAGCAGTTATCCTCCAGGACAGGGGTTTTACGAGCAGTACTTC. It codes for CASSYPPGQGFYEQYF.

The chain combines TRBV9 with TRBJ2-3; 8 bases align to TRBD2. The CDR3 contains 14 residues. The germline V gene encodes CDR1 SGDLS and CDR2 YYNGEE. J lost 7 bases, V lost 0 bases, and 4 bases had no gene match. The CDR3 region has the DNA TGTGCCAGCAGCGTAGAAAGCGGGGGCAATACGCAGTATTTT. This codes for CASSVESGGNTQYF. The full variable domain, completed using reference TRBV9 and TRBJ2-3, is DSGVTQTPKHLITATGQRVTLRCSPRSGDLSVYWYQQSLDQGLQFLIQYYNGEERAKGNILERFSAQQFPDLHSELNLSSLELGDSALYFCASSVESGGNTQYFGPGTRLTVL.

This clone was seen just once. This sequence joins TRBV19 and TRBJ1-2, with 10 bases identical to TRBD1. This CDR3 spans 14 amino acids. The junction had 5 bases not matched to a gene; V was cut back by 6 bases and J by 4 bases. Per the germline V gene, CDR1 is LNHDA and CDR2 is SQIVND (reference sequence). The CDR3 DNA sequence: TGTGCCAGTAGAGACAGGGGGCATAGCTATGGCTACACCTTC. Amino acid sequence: CASRDRGHSYGYTF.

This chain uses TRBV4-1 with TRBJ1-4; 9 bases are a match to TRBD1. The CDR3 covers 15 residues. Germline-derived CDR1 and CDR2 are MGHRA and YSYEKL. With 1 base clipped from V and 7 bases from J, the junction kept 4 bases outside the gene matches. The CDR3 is CASSQGDRESEKLFF. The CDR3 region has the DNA TGCGCCAGCAGCCAAGGGGACAGGGAGAGTGAAAAACTGTTTTTT.

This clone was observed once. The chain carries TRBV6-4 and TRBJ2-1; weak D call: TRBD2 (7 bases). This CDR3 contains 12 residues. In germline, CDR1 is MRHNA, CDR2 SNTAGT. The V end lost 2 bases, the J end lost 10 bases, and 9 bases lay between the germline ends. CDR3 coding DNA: TGTGCCAGCAGTGACCGGGGGGCAGAGCAGTTCTTC. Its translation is CASSDRGAEQFF.

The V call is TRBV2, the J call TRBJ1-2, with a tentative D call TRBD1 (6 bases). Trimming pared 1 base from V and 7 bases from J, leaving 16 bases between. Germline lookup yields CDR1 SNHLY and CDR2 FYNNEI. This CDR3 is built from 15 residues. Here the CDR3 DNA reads TGTGCCAGCAGTGAAGTTCGGAAGGGGGAGAGTGGCTACACCTTC. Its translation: CASSEVRKGESGYTF.

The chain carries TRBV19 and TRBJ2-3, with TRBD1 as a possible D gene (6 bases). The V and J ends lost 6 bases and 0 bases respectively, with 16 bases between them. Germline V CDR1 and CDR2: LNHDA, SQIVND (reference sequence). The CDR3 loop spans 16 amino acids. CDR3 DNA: TGTGCCAGTAGAAACGACAGGCTATCTAGCACAGATACGCAGTATTTT. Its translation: CASRNDRLSSTDTQYF.

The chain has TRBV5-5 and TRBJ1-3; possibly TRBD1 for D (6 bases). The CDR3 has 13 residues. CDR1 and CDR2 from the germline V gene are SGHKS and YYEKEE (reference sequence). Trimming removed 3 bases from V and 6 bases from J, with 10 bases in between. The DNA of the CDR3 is TGTGCCAGCAGCTCGGACAGCAAAAACACCATATATTTT. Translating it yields CASSSDSKNTIYF.

The CDR3 spells CACTGFGNTEAFF. The DNA of the CDR3 is TGTGCCTGCACAGGGTTCGGGAACACTGAAGCTTTCTTT. The V call is TRBV30, the J call TRBJ1-1; TRBD1 is a possible D gene (6 bases). V lost 6 bases, J lost 1 base, and 12 bases lay in between. This CDR3 has 13 amino acids. Germline V lookup: CDR1 GTSNPN, CDR2 SVGIG (reference sequence).

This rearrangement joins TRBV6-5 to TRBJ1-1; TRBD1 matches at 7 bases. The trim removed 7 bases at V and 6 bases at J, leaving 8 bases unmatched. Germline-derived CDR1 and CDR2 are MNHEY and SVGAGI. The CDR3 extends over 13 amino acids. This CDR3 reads CASTITRGSEAFF. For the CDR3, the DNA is TGTGCCAGCACGATAACCAGGGGGTCTGAAGCTTTCTTT.

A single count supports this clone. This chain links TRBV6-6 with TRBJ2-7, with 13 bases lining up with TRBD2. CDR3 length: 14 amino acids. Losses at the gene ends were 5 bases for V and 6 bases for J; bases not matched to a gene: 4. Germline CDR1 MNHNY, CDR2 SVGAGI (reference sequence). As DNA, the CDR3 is TGTGCCAGCAGTACTAGCGGGAGGGCCGTCGAGCAGTACTTC. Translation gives CASSTSGRAVEQYF.

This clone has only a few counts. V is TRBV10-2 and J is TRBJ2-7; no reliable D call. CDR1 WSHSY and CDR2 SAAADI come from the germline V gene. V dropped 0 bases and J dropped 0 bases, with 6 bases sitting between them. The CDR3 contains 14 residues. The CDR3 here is CASSESGNSYEQYF. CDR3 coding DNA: TGCGCCAGCAGTGAGTCGGGCAACTCCTACGAGCAGTACTTC.

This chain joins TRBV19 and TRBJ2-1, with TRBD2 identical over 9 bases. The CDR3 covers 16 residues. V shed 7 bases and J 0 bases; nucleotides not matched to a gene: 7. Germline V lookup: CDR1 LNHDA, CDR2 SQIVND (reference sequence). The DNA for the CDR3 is TGTGCCAGTACCTGGGGTAGCGGGAGCTCCTACAATGAGCAGTTCTTC. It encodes CASTWGSGSSYNEQFF.

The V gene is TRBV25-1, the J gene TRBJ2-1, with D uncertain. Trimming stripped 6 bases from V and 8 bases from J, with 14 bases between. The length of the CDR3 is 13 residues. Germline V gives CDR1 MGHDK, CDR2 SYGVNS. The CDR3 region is CASSAFYPHEQFF. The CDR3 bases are TGTGCCAGCAGCGCATTCTACCCCCATGAGCAGTTCTTC.

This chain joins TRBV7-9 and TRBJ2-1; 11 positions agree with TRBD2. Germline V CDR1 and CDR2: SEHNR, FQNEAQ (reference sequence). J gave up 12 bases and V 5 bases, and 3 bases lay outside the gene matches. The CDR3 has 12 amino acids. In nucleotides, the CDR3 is TGTGCCAGCAGCCCAGGACTAGCGGGGCAGTTCTTC. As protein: CASSPGLAGQFF. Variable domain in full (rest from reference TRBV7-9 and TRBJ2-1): DTGVSQNPRHKITKRGQNVTFRCDPISEHNRLYWYRQTLGQGPEFLTYFQNEAQLEKSRLLSDRFSAERPKGSFSTLEIQRTEQGDSAMYLCASSPGLAGQFFGPGTRLTVL.

CDR3 sequence reads: CASSLTGYYEQYF. CDR3 coding DNA: TGCGCCAGCAGCCTGACAGGTTACTACGAGCAGTACTTC. The genes are TRBV10-2 and TRBJ2-7, with a possible D match to TRBD1 (6 bases). This CDR3 is 13 amino acids long. Germline CDR1 reads WSHSY; CDR2 reads SAAADI. V was trimmed by 6 bases and J by 3 bases, leaving 12 bases between them.

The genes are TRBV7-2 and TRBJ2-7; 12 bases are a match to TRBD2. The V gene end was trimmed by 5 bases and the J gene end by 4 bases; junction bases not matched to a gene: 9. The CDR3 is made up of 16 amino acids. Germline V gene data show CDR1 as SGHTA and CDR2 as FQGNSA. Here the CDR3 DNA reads TGTGCCAGCAGCAGCCGGACTAGCGGGGCAGGATACGAGCAGTACTTC. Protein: CASSSRTSGAGYEQYF.

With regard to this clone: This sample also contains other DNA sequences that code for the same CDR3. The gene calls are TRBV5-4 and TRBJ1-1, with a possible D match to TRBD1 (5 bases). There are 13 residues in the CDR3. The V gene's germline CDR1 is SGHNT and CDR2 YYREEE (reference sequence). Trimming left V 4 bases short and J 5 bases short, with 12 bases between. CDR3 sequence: CASSLTGGTEAFF. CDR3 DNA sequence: TGTGCCAGCAGCCTAACGGGGGGGACTGAAGCTTTCTTT.

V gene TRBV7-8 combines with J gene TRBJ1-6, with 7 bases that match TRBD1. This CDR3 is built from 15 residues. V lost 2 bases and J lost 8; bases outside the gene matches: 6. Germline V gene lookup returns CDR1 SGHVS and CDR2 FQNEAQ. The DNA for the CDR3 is TGTGCCAGCAGCTTACTTACCCAGGGGGATTCACCCCTCCACTTT. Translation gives CASSLLTQGDSPLHF. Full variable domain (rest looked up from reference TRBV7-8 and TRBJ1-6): GAGVSQSPRYKVAKRGQDVALRCDPISGHVSLFWYQQALGQGPEFLTYFQNEAQLDKSGLPSDRFFAERPEGSVSTLKIQRTQQEDSAVYLCASSLLTQGDSPLHFGNGTRLTVT.

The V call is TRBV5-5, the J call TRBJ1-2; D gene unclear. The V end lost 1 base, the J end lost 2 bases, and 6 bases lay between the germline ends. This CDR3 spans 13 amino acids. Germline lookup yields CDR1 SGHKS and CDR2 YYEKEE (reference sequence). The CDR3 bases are TGTGCCAGCAGCTTGAACACAAACTATGGCTACACCTTC. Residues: CASSLNTNYGYTF.

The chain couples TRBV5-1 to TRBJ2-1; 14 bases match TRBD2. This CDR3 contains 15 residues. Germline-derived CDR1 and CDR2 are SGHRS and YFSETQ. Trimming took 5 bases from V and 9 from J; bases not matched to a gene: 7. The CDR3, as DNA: TGCGCCAGCAGAAAGACTAGCGGGGGGGAGGGTGAGCAGTTCTTC. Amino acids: CASRKTSGGEGEQFF.